In this sample, the clone carrying this T cell receptor beta chain turned up once. This sample is part of a study of blood T cell repertoires in COVID-19. The germline V gene has CDR1 LNHDA and CDR2 SQIVND (reference sequence). The CDR3 spans 13 residues. V lost 6 bases and J 4 bases, leaving 12 bases between the germline ends. In the original processing: Estimation of nucleated cell counts was performed using reference gene primer amplification. Clones were sequenced by immunoSEQ multiplex PCR, and TCRdb holds only the in-frame ones, with some missing. For V, J and clone size, that table is used; D and trimming come from the DNA. Among about 180,000 clones listed, 85% to 90% were seen once.

The chain employs TRBV19 and TRBJ1-2; D possibly corresponds to TRBD1 (5 bases). This TCR derives from a woman in her seventies with COVID-19, enrolled during active disease. The sample taken for sequencing was peripheral blood. The CDR3 DNA follows: TGTGCCAGTAGCGAGACAGCACCCTATGGCTACACCTTC. This encodes CASSETAPYGYTF.